This T cell receptor beta chain derives from a study of shared clonotypes between healthy human individuals. The overall study: Per-donor plates numbered three CD4 naive, three CD4 memory, two CD8 naive and one CD8 memory.

On this clone itself: Its antigen is still unknown.

Assay used: immunoSEQ multiplex PCR; TCRdb lists only in-frame clones, some missing. The repertoire holds about 2 million clones, with about 95% as singletons. Regarding the study as a whole: With few donors, the genetic and exposure-history diversity represented was limited. Sharing across four donors was seen in roughly 5% of naive CD4 clonotypes.

The V gene's germline CDR1 is SNHLY and CDR2 FYNNEI. V was clipped by 6 bases and J by 4 bases; unmatched bases: 4. The CDR3 has 13 amino acids. As defined, naive CD8 cells were CD45RO-negative and positively selected for CCR7, with terminally differentiated effector memory CD45RA+ cells excluded. Donation came from healthy HIV-negative adults that had no recent acute infections or vaccinations. The source is a young man in good health. The chain joins TRBV2 to TRBJ1-1; 8 bases agree with TRBD1. Material for sequencing was naive CD8+ T cells sorted from blood. The CDR3 DNA reads as TGTGCCAGCAGGGCAGGGGGCAGCACTGAAGCTTTCTTT. Its translation: CASRAGGSTEAFF. Filled out from reference TRBV2 and TRBJ1-1, the complete variable domain reads EPEVTQTPSHQVTQMGQEVILRCVPISNHLYFYWYRQILGQKVEFLVSFYNNEISEKSEIFDDQFSVERPDGSNFTLKIRSTKLEDSAMYFCASRAGGSTEAFFGQGTRLTVV.